This section outlines one TCR beta chain sequence together with its context. In the original workflow: Researchers report that nucleated cell counts were estimated from reference gene primer amplification. Data came from immunoSEQ multiplex PCR; TCRdb stores just in-frame clones and leaves some out. V and J calls plus clone size are reproduced from that table; the DNA served to infer D and trimming. The sample includes under 500,000 clones, around 91% of them seen just once. The germline V gene encodes CDR1 GTSNPN and CDR2 SVGIG (reference sequence). This CDR3 is 13 amino acids long. The V end lost 0 bases, the J end lost 2 bases, and 8 bases lay between the germline ends. This entry comes from a study of blood T cell repertoires in COVID-19. Study as a whole: T cells, B-cell-depleted T cells, or PBMCs provided the cDNA or gDNA that served as material.

Cohorts were determined from participant-reported clinical history. All recovered Cohort 3 donors got two negative PCRs, got clearance, or saw symptom resolution. The rearrangement joins TRBV30 to TRBJ2-7; D ambiguous. Sequencing was done on a sample of PBMCs or T cells enriched from blood (not recorded which). This clonotype was obtained from a man aged 25-45 years who had recovered from COVID-19. DNA of the CDR3: TGTGCCTGGAGTGTAGGCGGCACCTACGAGCAGTACTTC. Translated, it gives CAWSVGGTYEQYF. Filled out from reference TRBV30 and TRBJ2-7, the complete variable domain reads SQTIHQWPATLVQPVGSPLSLECTVEGTSNPNLYWYRQAAGRGLQLLFYSVGIGQISSEVPQNLSASRPQDRQFILSSKKLLLSDSGFYLCAWSVGGTYEQYFGPGTRLTVT.